The rows below give T cell receptor beta chains drawn from one sample of a study of cytomegalovirus exposure and HLA in healthy donors. The table came from immunoSEQ multiplex PCR; TCRdb's copy has only in-frame clones and leaves some out. Of about 50,000 clones listed, approximately 90% are singletons. The sequencing sample was made of PBMCs. These receptors came from a man in his late teens or twenties in good health and CMV-seronegative. Each CDR3 is given with its conserved first and last residue. A D gene is named only where the DNA matches it firmly. Clone size is given for some rows only: seen once, a few or many times, or a class if the clone is expanded.

d_call	v_call	j_call	clone_size	cdr3_nt	cdr3_aa
.	TRBV5-1	TRBJ2-6	few	TGCGCCAGCAGCTTGGTAAACTCTGGGGCCAACGTCCTGACTTTC	CASSLVNSGANVLTF
.	TRBV5-1	TRBJ1-3	few	TGCGCCAGCAGCCAGGACACCTCTGGAAACACCATATATTTT	CASSQDTSGNTIYF
.	TRBV7-9	TRBJ1-3	.	TGTGCCAGCAGCTTAGCGCCAGAAGGAAACACCATATATTTT	CASSLAPEGNTIYF
.	TRBV9	TRBJ1-2	.	TGTGCCAGCAGCGTTGATGGGCTAAACTATGGCTACACCTTC	CASSVDGLNYGYTF
TRBD2	TRBV9	TRBJ2-1	.	TGTGCCGGGACTCTAGCGGAACACGCCAATGAGCAGTTCTTC	CAGTLAEHANEQFF
.	TRBV11-1	TRBJ1-1	few	TGTGCCAGCAGCTTGGACCACAGGCCGAATGAAGCTTTCTTT	CASSLDHRPNEAFF
.	TRBV28	TRBJ2-3	.	TGTGCGTCGGGGGAAGTCACAGATACGCAGTATTTT	CASGEVTDTQYF
.	TRBV2	TRBJ2-1	.	TGTGCCAGCAGTGAAAGTCTAGTAGTCAATGAGCAGTTCTTC	CASSESLVVNEQFF
TRBD1	TRBV5-4	TRBJ2-2	.	TGTGCCAGCAGCCCTAGGACAGGGGGCACCGGGGAGCTGTTTTTT	CASSPRTGGTGELFF
TRBD2	TRBV11-2	TRBJ2-3	.	TGTGCCAGCAGCTTTAGTTTTTGGGAGGGGATGGGAAAAGATACGCAGTATTTT	CASSFSFWEGMGKDTQYF
.	TRBV7-6	TRBJ2-7	.	TGTGCCAGCAGCCCGTCTAGGTCGGGAATGGGCGAGCAGTACTTC	CASSPSRSGMGEQYF
TRBD1	TRBV28	TRBJ1-1	once	TGTGCCAGCAGTGCACAGGGGTTTATGAACACTGAAGCTTTCTTT	CASSAQGFMNTEAFF
TRBD2	TRBV27	TRBJ2-7	once	TGTGCCAGCAGCCGATGGACTAGCGGGAGGGACTCCTACGAGCAGTACTTC	CASSRWTSGRDSYEQYF
.	TRBV5-1	TRBJ2-2	.	TGCGCCAGCAGCTTGGACAGGGTGGACACCGGGGAGCTGTTTTTT	CASSLDRVDTGELFF
.	TRBV30	TRBJ1-1	.	TGTGCCTGGAGTCCCCGCGTCGTCGCTAGCTCTGAAGCTTTCTTT	CAWSPRVVASSEAFF
TRBD2	TRBV10-3	TRBJ2-7	.	TGTGCCATCACCGAAGGACTAGCGGGAACGGGTGAGCAGTACTTC	CAITEGLAGTGEQYF
.	TRBV5-5	TRBJ2-7	once	TGTGCCAGCAGAGGGGGTCCTTCCTACGAGCAGTACTTC	CASRGGPSYEQYF
TRBD2	TRBV11-2	TRBJ2-2	.	TGTGCCAGCAGCTTAAAGGCGGGAGGGCCCGGGGAGCTGTTTTTT	CASSLKAGGPGELFF
.	TRBV5-6	TRBJ2-1	.	TGTGCCAGCAGCTTCCGCAGGGTATCCAATGAGCAGTTCTTC	CASSFRRVSNEQFF
.	TRBV10-3	TRBJ2-6	.	TGTGCCATCAATTCTGGGCCCTCTGGGGCCAACGTCCTGACTTTC	CAINSGPSGANVLTF
TRBD1	TRBV4-1	TRBJ1-4	.	TGCGCCAGCAGCCAAGGACAGGGTCGTACTAATGAAAAACTGTTTTTT	CASSQGQGRTNEKLFF
TRBD2	TRBV5-1	TRBJ2-7	.	TGCGCCAGCAGCGCTGATTCTAGCGGGAGGGCCTACGAGCAGTACTTC	CASSADSSGRAYEQYF
.	TRBV7-2	TRBJ2-5	.	TGTGCCAGCAGCCCCACAGGGATGGGTCGTACCCAGTACTTC	CASSPTGMGRTQYF
TRBD1	TRBV11-3	TRBJ2-1	once	TGTGCCAGCAGCTTGCATTCCGGGACAGGCCTTTCCTACAATGAGCAGTTCTTC	CASSLHSGTGLSYNEQFF
.	TRBV28	TRBJ2-5	.	TGTGCCAGCAGTGTCTCCGAGCGGCAAGAGACCCAGTACTTC	CASSVSERQETQYF
.	TRBV6-1	TRBJ2-7	.	TGTGCCAGCAGTACGGGGGGCGGTAATCGTGCGTACTTC	CASSTGGGNRAYF
.	TRBV6-1	TRBJ2-5	once	TGTGCCAGCCACGTGATAGGCGGAGAGACCCAGTACTTC	CASHVIGGETQYF
.	TRBV19	TRBJ1-1	.	TGTGCCAGTAGCCCCCTAAGCAACACTGAAGCTTTCTTT	CASSPLSNTEAFF
TRBD2	TRBV28	TRBJ2-1	.	TGTGCCAGCAGTGCCTTGGGACTAGCGGGGCTCTACAATGAGCAGTTCTTC	CASSALGLAGLYNEQFF
.	TRBV27	TRBJ2-2	.	TGTGCCAGCAGCCGAGCGGGTTACACCGGGGAGCTGTTTTTT	CASSRAGYTGELFF
TRBD1	TRBV19	TRBJ2-7	.	TGTGCCAGTAGTAGACAGGGGTCTCCCTACGAGCAGTACTTC	CASSRQGSPYEQYF
TRBD1	TRBV19	TRBJ1-2	.	TGTGCCAGTAGGGCGACCGGGACAGGAGTCAACTATGGCTACACCTTC	CASRATGTGVNYGYTF
.	TRBV27	TRBJ2-1	.	TGTGCCAGCAGTTTAGCAGGGGTTGTGGATGAGCAGTTCTTC	CASSLAGVVDEQFF
TRBD2	TRBV18	TRBJ2-1	.	TGTGCCAGCTCTGGGCGGGAGTTCGGCAATGAGCAGTTCTTC	CASSGREFGNEQFF
TRBD1	TRBV4-1	TRBJ2-2	.	TGCGCCAGCAGTCCAATAACCCTCCGACAGGGGCCCGGGGAGCTGTTTTTT	CASSPITLRQGPGELFF